The entry that follows covers one T cell receptor beta chain sequence. As yet, its antigen is unknown. These oral cavity squamous cell carcinomas were HPV-negative and locally advanced. PBMC libraries mostly used roughly 460 ng of input genomic DNA, with six replicates per sample. Clones were sequenced by immunoSEQ multiplex PCR, and TCRdb holds only the in-frame ones, with some missing. The table includes 14,000 or so clones, around 60% detected once. V lost 4 bases to trimming and J lost 6 bases; unmatched junction nucleotides: 4. CDR3 size: 13 residues. Germline V gene data show CDR1 as MNHNY and CDR2 as SVGAGI (reference sequence). These data are taken from a study of neoadjuvant anti-PD-1 for oral cavity cancer. General study points: Treg/Th17 ratio rose with pretreatment blood and fell with post-treatment tumor TCRbeta clonality.

This material consisted of PBMCs, taken before nivolumab (anti-PD-1) treatment. This clonotype was sampled from a person aged 35-79 years with oral cavity squamous cell carcinoma. The rearrangement joins TRBV6-6 to TRBJ2-7, with 9 bases matching TRBD1. This CDR3 is CASSSGQGGEQYF. For the CDR3, the DNA is TGTGCCAGCAGTTCGGGACAGGGCGGCGAGCAGTACTTC.